Detailed here is one T cell receptor beta chain. Its antigen is currently not known. An end of the junction does not agree with germline; a read error may underlie this. The data stem from a study of OX40 agonist ivuxolimab in advanced cancers. Regarding the complete study: Ivuxolimab was an agonistic, fully human IgG2 monoclonal antibody directed against OX40 (CD134), a costimulatory receptor. Prior anti-PD-1, anti-PD-L1 or anti-CTLA-4 therapy was permitted, and checkpoint inhibitors had been received by 40% to 50% of dose-escalation patients. Of the 50 or so patients in dose escalation, about 20 had hepatocellular carcinoma, some 15 had melanoma, 9 had renal cell carcinoma and 9 had head and neck cancer. Partial responses occurred in three dose-escalation patients: two with cutaneous melanoma and one with hepatocellular carcinoma. Intravenous ivuxolimab was administered to patients every 2 weeks at six dose levels: 0.01, 0.1, 0.3, 1.5, 3 and 10 mg/kg. Peripheral TCRbeta sequencing aimed to test whether ivuxolimab altered TCR sequence diversity and caused clonal T-cell expansion. The dose-escalation cohort was over 70% male with a mean age of 60 years, ranging from roughly 20 to 80. The paper covers the monotherapy dose-escalation part of the phase I ivuxolimab trial, which included N of about 50 patients.

For sequencing of the TCRbeta CDR3 region, genomic DNA was extracted from the sorted cells. The immunoSEQ Assay was used to sequence the TCRbeta CDR3 regions. The immuneACCESS repertoire file appears here via TCRdb, limited to in-frame rearrangements. These files lack a portion of the clones; in checked studies, under half of the deficit traces to unresolved V genes, and the cause of the others is not known. For this sample the table gives approximately 70,000 clones, of which more than 80% were detected only once. The top ten clones comprise 0.94% of the sample. General study outcomes and caveats: At doses of 0.1 to 3.0 mg/kg, clonal expansion of both CD4+ and CD8+ blood T cells was observed from baseline to week 6. After ivuxolimab, expanded clones were on average more numerous among CD8+ T cells than among CD4+ T cells. Low levels of normalized T-cell clonal expansion were also seen in some patients who did not respond. The antigen specificity of the clonally expanded peripheral T cells was not determined. In the 0.1-3.0 mg/kg groups, partial responders had among the lowest normalized peripheral clonal expansion, particularly in CD8+ T cells.

Patients with autoimmune disease history or receiving systemic immunosuppression were excluded from the trial. In every dose cohort, peripheral blood was drawn for TCR sequencing at baseline, cycle 4 day 1, and cycle 7 day 1. The samples were drawn from a first-in-human, open-label, multicenter phase I dose-escalation trial of ivuxolimab. Adults with locally advanced or metastatic melanoma, renal cell carcinoma, hepatocellular carcinoma or head and neck squamous cell carcinoma were enrolled in the trial. CD4+ and CD8+ T cells were sorted separately from peripheral blood before TCR sequencing. The CDR3 holds 17 amino acids from the cysteine to the phenylalanine. The sequence is cut down to CDR3 DNA, 51 bases in frame from base 1. The germline V gene sets CDR1 to MGHRA and CDR2 to YSYEKL.

The specimen comprised CD4+ or CD8+ T cells sorted from blood, sampled in a trial of the OX40 agonist ivuxolimab. The chain is assembled from TRBV4-1 and TRBJ1-2, with 7 bases matching TRBD1. This sequence was found in an adult with an advanced solid tumor such as melanoma, head and neck, liver or kidney cancer. The nucleotides read TGCGCCAGCAGGCAAGTGGGGCTGAGACAGGGCAGCTATGGCTACACCTTC. It encodes CASRQVGLRQGSYGYTF.